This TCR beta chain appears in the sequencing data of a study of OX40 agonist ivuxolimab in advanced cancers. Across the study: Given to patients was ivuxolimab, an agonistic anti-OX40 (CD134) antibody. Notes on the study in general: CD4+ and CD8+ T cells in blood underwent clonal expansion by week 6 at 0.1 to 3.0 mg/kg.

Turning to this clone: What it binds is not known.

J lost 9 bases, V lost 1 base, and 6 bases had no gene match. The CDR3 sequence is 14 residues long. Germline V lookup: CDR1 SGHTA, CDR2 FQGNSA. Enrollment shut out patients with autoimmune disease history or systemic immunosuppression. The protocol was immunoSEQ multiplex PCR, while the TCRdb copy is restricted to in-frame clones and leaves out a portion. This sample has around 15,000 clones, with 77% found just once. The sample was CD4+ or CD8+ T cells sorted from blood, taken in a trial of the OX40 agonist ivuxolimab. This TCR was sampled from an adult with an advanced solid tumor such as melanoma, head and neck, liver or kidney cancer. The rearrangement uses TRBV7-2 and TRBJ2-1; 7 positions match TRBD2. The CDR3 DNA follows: TGTGCCAGCAGCTTAGATGCGGGAGTTTTTGAGCAGTTCTTC. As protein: CASSLDAGVFEQFF.